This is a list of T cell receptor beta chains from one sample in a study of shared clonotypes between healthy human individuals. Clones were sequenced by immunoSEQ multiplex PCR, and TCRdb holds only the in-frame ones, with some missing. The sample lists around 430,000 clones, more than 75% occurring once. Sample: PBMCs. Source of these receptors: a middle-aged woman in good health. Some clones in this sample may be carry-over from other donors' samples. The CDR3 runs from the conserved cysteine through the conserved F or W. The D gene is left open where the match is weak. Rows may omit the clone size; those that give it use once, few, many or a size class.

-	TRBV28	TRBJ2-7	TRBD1	TGTGCCAGCAGTTTTCCCTCCGGGACAGGCCTAAATGAGCAGTACTTC	CASSFPSGTGLNEQYF
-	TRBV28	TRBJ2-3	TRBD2	TGTGCCAGCAGTTCGTCCGGGACTAGCGGCACAGATACGCAGTATTTT	CASSSSGTSGTDTQYF
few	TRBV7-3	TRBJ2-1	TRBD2	TGTGCCAGCAGCCCAACTAGCGGGAGGGAGCAGTTCTTC	CASSPTSGREQFF
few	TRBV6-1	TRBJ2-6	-	TGTGCCAGCAGTGAGAGTGTATCTGGGGCCAACGTCCTGACTTTC	CASSESVSGANVLTF
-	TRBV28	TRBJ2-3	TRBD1	TGTGCCAGCACGAAAAGACAGGGGAGGTTACCAGATACGCAGTATTTT	CASTKRQGRLPDTQYF
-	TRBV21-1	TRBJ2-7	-	TGTGCCAGCAGCAAATATGGGACTGGATTCCGGGGAGGCGAGCAGTACTTC	CASSKYGTGFRGGEQYF
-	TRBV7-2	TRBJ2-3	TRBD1	TGTGCCAGCAGCTTTTGGACAGGGGGCGCAGATACGCAGTATTTT	CASSFWTGGADTQYF
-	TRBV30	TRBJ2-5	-	TGTGCCTGGGCGACCGTCCCGGGGGTTGGAGAGACCCAGTACTTC	CAWATVPGVGETQYF
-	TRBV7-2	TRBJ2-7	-	TGTGCCAGCAGCCTCATTGGGGGGCCGTCGTTGTCCGAGCAGTACTTC	CASSLIGGPSLSEQYF
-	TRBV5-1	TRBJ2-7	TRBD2	TGCGCCAGCAGCTTGGCCCCGACTAGCGGTGCCTACGAGCAGTACTTC	CASSLAPTSGAYEQYF
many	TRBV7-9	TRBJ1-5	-	TGTGCCAGCAGCCGACAGGTGAATCAGCCCCAGCATTTT	CASSRQVNQPQHF
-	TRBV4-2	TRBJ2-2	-	TGTGCCAGCAGCCAAGATAGCGGCAGGGGTGACACCGGGGAGCTGTTTTTT	CASSQDSGRGDTGELFF
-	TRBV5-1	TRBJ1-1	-	TGCGCCAGCAGCTTGGAGGGTGGGACCCACACTGAAGCTTTCTTT	CASSLEGGTHTEAFF
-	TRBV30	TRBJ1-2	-	TGTGCCTGGTATTCTCCCTCTTACATTAACTATGGCTACACCTTC	CAWYSPSYINYGYTF
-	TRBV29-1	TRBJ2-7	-	TGCAGCGTTGAGGGTGCCGGACTTTCTAGATCAGCCTACGAGCAGTACTTC	CSVEGAGLSRSAYEQYF